Below, 22 T cell receptor beta chains from the same sample are listed, as sequenced in a study of regulatory T cells in long-lasting Graves disease. The time point here: persistent/refractory GD, antithyroid drugs over 5 years with positive TRAb. The authors made the TCR library using RNA they extracted from PBMCs. Combining iRepertoire HTBI primers with Arm-PCR of CDR3 regions, the authors built TCR beta libraries. TCRdb called the multiplex PCR reads again in MiXCR, with one record for every CDR3 protein. The sample lists about 660,000 distinct CDR3 sequences; about 32% were seen once. The sample was peripheral blood mononuclear cells (PBMCs), taken when the disease was refractory, from a patient treated with antithyroid drugs. These receptor sequences come from a female donor with Graves disease.

This clonotype was found a few times. The chain joins TRBV7-9 to TRBJ1-1; D not resolved. Germline CDR1 reads SEHNR; CDR2 reads FQNEAQ (reference sequence). Trimming took off 1 base at V and 1 base at J, with 10 bases between the two ends. This CDR3 region has 15 residues. CDR3 residues: CASSLVGWQNTEAFF. In nucleotides, the CDR3 is TGTGCCAGCAGCTTAGTGGGGTGGCAGAACACTGAAGCTTTCTTT.

This clonotype was detected only a few times. The genes are TRBV15 and TRBJ2-7; a possible D gene is TRBD2 (6 bases). The CDR3 covers 11 residues. V was cut by 9 bases and J by 3 bases, with 9 bases left in between. Germline CDR1 is LNHNV and CDR2 is YYDKDF (reference sequence). CDR3 residues: CATRGGYEQYF. As DNA, the CDR3 is TGTGCCACGCGGGGAGGCTACGAGCAGTACTTC.

The chain uses TRBV20-1 and TRBJ1-5, with TRBD1 as a possible D gene (5 bases). Germline values: CDR1 DFQATT, CDR2 SNEGSKA (reference sequence). The CDR3 covers 11 residues. V was trimmed by 0 bases and J by 9 bases, leaving 6 bases between them. The CDR3, as DNA: TGCAGTGCTAGAGATGGGGGGCCCCAGCATTTT. It specifies CSARDGGPQHF.

This clonotype was seen a handful of times. This sequence joins TRBV9 and TRBJ1-1; a possible D gene is TRBD1 (6 bases). The CDR3 totals 17 residues. Germline values: CDR1 SGDLS, CDR2 YYNGEE. V was shortened by 0 bases and J by 0 bases, with 15 bases between the two germline ends. DNA of the CDR3: TGTGCCAGCAGCGTAGACCCGCAACAGGGAGTGAACACTGAAGCTTTCTTT. It specifies CASSVDPQQGVNTEAFF. Full variable domain (missing parts from reference TRBV9 and TRBJ1-1): DSGVTQTPKHLITATGQRVTLRCSPRSGDLSVYWYQQSLDQGLQFLIQYYNGEERAKGNILERFSAQQFPDLHSELNLSSLELGDSALYFCASSVDPQQGVNTEAFFGQGTRLTVV.

This clonotype was seen ten or more times. V is TRBV6-1 and J is TRBJ1-2; D is possibly TRBD1 (5 bases). The germline V gene has CDR1 MNHNS and CDR2 SASEGT. The CDR3 has 11 amino acids. V lost 8 bases, J lost 8 bases, and 12 bases lay in between. The CDR3, as DNA: TGTGCCAGCTTGGGGGATCGGGGCTACACCTTC. Translating it yields CASLGDRGYTF.

V and J are TRBV11-2 and TRBJ1-1, with D perhaps TRBD1 (6 bases). Germline loops: CDR1 SGHAT, CDR2 FQNNGV. The CDR3 runs 14 residues. The V end was cut by 2 bases, the J end by 7 bases, with 14 bases between. Written as DNA, the CDR3 is TGTGCCAGCAGCTTACTCCGGGGGACAAGTGAAGCTTTCTTT. Its protein is CASSLLRGTSEAFF. The whole variable domain, remainder taken from reference TRBV11-2 and TRBJ1-1, is EAGVAQSPRYKIIEKRQSVAFWCNPISGHATLYWYQQILGQGPKLLIQFQNNGVVDDSQLPKDRFSAERLKGVDSTLKIQPAKLEDSAVYLCASSLLRGTSEAFFGQGTRLTVV.

This chain uses TRBV20-1 with TRBJ1-5, with a possible D match to TRBD1 (5 bases). V was cut by 7 bases and J by 1 base, with 8 bases left in between. Germline V gene lookup returns CDR1 DFQATT and CDR2 SNEGSKA (reference sequence). CDR3 size: 12 residues. The CDR3 nucleotides read TGCAGTGGGACACCAAGCAATCAGCCCCAGCATTTT. It encodes CSGTPSNQPQHF.

The chain is built from TRBV3-1 and TRBJ2-5; D call uncertain. The V gene's germline CDR1 is LGHDT and CDR2 YNNKEL (reference sequence). The V end was cut by 3 bases, the J end by 2 bases, with 7 bases between. This CDR3 has 13 amino acids. CDR3 DNA: TGTGCCAGCAGCCATTTCGATCAAGAGACCCAGTACTTC. Translation gives CASSHFDQETQYF.

This clonotype was seen repeatedly, ten times or more. This sequence joins TRBV2 and TRBJ2-7; 12 nucleotides match TRBD1. Trimming took 3 bases from V and 5 from J; bases not matched to a gene: 2. The CDR3 has 14 amino acids. Germline CDR1 SNHLY, CDR2 FYNNEI. The CDR3 protein is CASSEGQGADEQYF. CDR3 nucleotides: TGTGCCAGCAGTGAGGGACAGGGGGCTGACGAGCAGTACTTC.

As to this clonotype: A read error may produce the germline difference seen at one junction end. The chain recombines TRBV7-9 with TRBJ2-1; 7 bases are a match to TRBD2. CDR1 is SEHNR, CDR2 FQNEAQ, per germline (reference sequence). This CDR3 region has 14 residues. The CDR3 loop reads CASSSSGHYNKQFF. The CDR3 DNA follows: TGTGCCAGCAGCTCTAGCGGACATTACAATAAGCAGTTCTTC.

This clonotype came up a few times. This chain joins TRBV19 and TRBJ1-2; 8 bases align to TRBD1. The CDR3 runs 13 residues. The germline CDR1 and CDR2 sequences are LNHDA and SQIVND (reference sequence). Trimming took 5 bases from V and 7 from J; bases not matched to a gene: 6. The CDR3 DNA sequence: TGTGCCAGTAGTCCGGACAGGGTTCGTGGCTACACCTTC. Its protein is CASSPDRVRGYTF. Filled out from reference TRBV19 and TRBJ1-2, the complete variable domain reads DGGITQSPKYLFRKEGQNVTLSCEQNLNHDAMYWYRQDPGQGLRLIYYSQIVNDFQKGDIAEGYSVSREKKESFPLTVTSAQKNPTAFYLCASSPDRVRGYTFGSGTRLTVV.

This clonotype was seen a handful of times. V is TRBV15 and J is TRBJ1-5; D remains unclear. The CDR3 contains 14 residues. Germline CDR1 and CDR2: LNHNV and YYDKDF (reference sequence). The V end lost 0 bases, the J end lost 7 bases, and 10 bases lay between the germline ends. The CDR3, as DNA: TGTGCCACCAGCAGAGATCTGACACCACAGCCCCAGCATTTT. This codes for CATSRDLTPQPQHF. Combining the CDR3 with reference TRBV15 and TRBJ1-5 gives the whole variable domain DAMVIQNPRYQVTQFGKPVTLSCSQTLNHNVMYWYQQKSSQAPKLLFHYYDKDFNNEADTPDNFQSRRPNTSFCFLDIRSPGLGDTAMYLCATSRDLTPQPQHFGDGTRLSIL.

The J gene is TRBJ1-4, the V gene TRBV5-1; no definite D call. The CDR3 sequence is 13 residues long. Trimming shortened V by 4 bases and J by 10 bases, and 14 bases separated the two germline ends. Looked up from germline, CDR1 is SGHRS and CDR2 is YFSETQ. In nucleotides, the CDR3 is TGCGCCAGCAGCCCCGGTCCCTCCGGAAAACTGTTTTTT. Encoded protein: CASSPGPSGKLFF. The entire variable domain, with the rest obtained from reference TRBV5-1 and TRBJ1-4, is as follows: KAGVTQTPRYLIKTRGQQVTLSCSPISGHRSVSWYQQTPGQGLQFLFEYFSETQRNKGNFPGRFSGRQFSNSRSEMNVSTLELGDSALYLCASSPGPSGKLFFGSGTQLSVL.

At least ten counts were recorded for this clonotype. This chain joins TRBV28 and TRBJ1-4; no definite D call. Germline-derived CDR1 and CDR2 are MDHEN and SYDVKM. This CDR3 region has 15 residues. Trimming cost V 6 bases and J 5 bases, with 16 bases left between them. The CDR3 sequence: CASRPATGINEKLFF. Here the CDR3 DNA reads TGTGCCAGCAGACCGGCAACCGGAATCAATGAAAAACTGTTTTTT.

The rearrangement joins TRBV19 to TRBJ2-2; 8 bases are shared with TRBD2. With V trimmed by 6 bases and J by 4 bases, 7 bases remained unmatched. CDR3 size: 15 residues. The germline V gene encodes CDR1 LNHDA and CDR2 SQIVND (reference sequence). The CDR3 here is CASRPGLEGTGELFF. Written as DNA, the CDR3 is TGTGCCAGTAGACCGGGACTAGAAGGCACCGGGGAGCTGTTTTTT.

The DNA for the CDR3 is TGTGCCAGCAGCCCTTCACGGGGGGACTCCTACACTGAAGCTTTCTTT. It is translated as CASSPSRGDSYTEAFF. The chain recombines TRBV27 with TRBJ1-1; tentatively, D is TRBD1 (5 bases). The V and J ends lost 6 bases and 3 bases respectively, with 20 bases between them. The length of the CDR3 is 16 residues. Germline V gene data show CDR1 as MNHEY and CDR2 as SMNVEV (reference sequence).

The chain links TRBV6-1 to TRBJ1-2; 10 positions match TRBD1. Per germline, CDR1 MNHNS and CDR2 SASEGT. With V trimmed by 3 bases and J by 8 bases, 6 bases remained unmatched. The CDR3 is made up of 14 amino acids. In DNA form, the CDR3 reads TGTGCCAGCAGTGACACCGGGACAGGGGACGGCTACACCTTC. It encodes CASSDTGTGDGYTF.

The rearrangement joins TRBV3-1 to TRBJ1-3, with TRBD1 identical over 8 bases. V was clipped by 4 bases and J by 7 bases; unmatched bases: 15. CDR1 and CDR2 from the germline V gene are LGHDT and YNNKEL (reference sequence). The CDR3 totals 17 residues. CDR3 region: CASSPATGTGAGNTIYF. CDR3 sequence (DNA): TGTGCCAGCAGCCCAGCAACCGGGACAGGTGCCGGGAACACCATATATTTT.

The chain is built from TRBV3-1 and TRBJ1-1, with 10 bases that match TRBD1. Germline CDR1 reads LGHDT; CDR2 reads YNNKEL (reference sequence). Trimming at V came to 2 bases and at J to 1 base, leaving 7 bases not matched to a gene. CDR3 length equals 17 residues. The CDR3 DNA follows: TGTGCCAGCAGCCAATCCCGACAGGGGGCTAAGAACACTGAAGCTTTCTTT. Protein product: CASSQSRQGAKNTEAFF.

The chain uses TRBV20-1 and TRBJ2-5, with D maybe TRBD2 (6 bases). In germline, CDR1 is DFQATT, CDR2 SNEGSKA (reference sequence). Trimming shortened V by 0 bases and J by 6 bases, and 17 bases separated the two germline ends. The CDR3 loop spans 15 amino acids. This CDR3 is CSARDREEAGKTQYF. For the CDR3, the DNA is TGCAGTGCTAGAGACAGGGAGGAGGCGGGGAAGACCCAGTACTTC.

The chain uses TRBV20-1 and TRBJ2-7; D not certain. The germline CDR1 and CDR2 sequences are DFQATT and SNEGSKA (reference sequence). V shed 3 bases and J shed 2 bases, with 14 bases lying between them. The CDR3 length is 14 residues. The CDR3 region is CSASRGPPPYEQYF. As DNA, the CDR3 is TGCAGTGCTAGTCGCGGTCCTCCCCCCTACGAGCAGTACTTC.

This chain joins TRBV7-9 and TRBJ2-7, with a possible D match to TRBD2 (5 bases). Germline CDR1 and CDR2: SEHNR and FQNEAQ (reference sequence). The CDR3 length is 13 residues. V was pared by 4 bases and J by 5 bases, with 12 bases between. The CDR3, as DNA: TGTGCCAGCAGCTCCCCGGTGAGGGACGAGCAGTACTTC. It is translated as CASSSPVRDEQYF. Based on the CDR3 plus reference TRBV7-9 and TRBJ2-7, the full variable domain is DTGVSQNPRHKITKRGQNVTFRCDPISEHNRLYWYRQTLGQGPEFLTYFQNEAQLEKSRLLSDRFSAERPKGSFSTLEIQRTEQGDSAMYLCASSSPVRDEQYFGPGTRLTVT.